The next 32 T cell receptor beta chains were all read from a single sample in a study of blood T cell repertoires in COVID-19. Assay used: immunoSEQ multiplex PCR; TCRdb lists only in-frame clones, some missing. The table lists approximately 210,000 clones, roughly four fifths of them singletons. Sequencing used peripheral blood. The receptors shown here come from a woman aged 40-49 years with acute or convalescent COVID-19.

The V and J genes are TRBV6-5 and TRBJ2-7; D call uncertain. Germline-derived CDR1 and CDR2 are MNHEY and SVGAGI. V was pared by 7 bases and J by 1 base, with 14 bases between. The CDR3 totals 14 residues. CDR3 protein: CASNRNSQSYEQYF. DNA of the CDR3: TGTGCCAGCAACCGAAACAGCCAATCCTACGAGCAGTACTTC.

V and J are TRBV5-1 and TRBJ2-2, with 8 bases aligning to TRBD2. Germline values: CDR1 SGHRS, CDR2 YFSETQ. CDR3 length equals 15 residues. V trimming: 3 bases; J trimming: 1 base; junction bases outside the gene matches: 2. CDR3 loop: CASSYAGGNTGELFF. The CDR3 DNA reads TGCGCCAGCAGCTACGCGGGGGGGAACACCGGGGAGCTGTTTTTT.

The chain employs TRBV5-1 and TRBJ2-7; TRBD1 matches 12 bases. This CDR3 comprises 16 residues. Germline V CDR1 and CDR2: SGHRS, YFSETQ. Trimming took 4 bases from V and 7 from J; bases not matched to a gene: 12. The CDR3 sequence: CASSQNPGQGANEQYF. The CDR3 DNA reads as TGCGCCAGCAGCCAAAACCCGGGACAGGGGGCTAATGAGCAGTACTTC.

This clone was observed a few times. The rearrangement uses TRBV19 and TRBJ1-1; maybe TRBD1 (5 bases). The CDR3 is 14 residues long. Germline CDR1 reads LNHDA; CDR2 reads SQIVND (reference sequence). Trimming pared 3 bases from V and 3 bases from J, leaving 11 bases between. CDR3 sequence: CASSITGPDTEAFF. DNA for the CDR3: TGTGCCAGTAGTATCACAGGTCCCGACACTGAAGCTTTCTTT.

V gene TRBV6-5 combines with J gene TRBJ2-2; 14 positions agree with TRBD2. This CDR3 contains 16 residues. CDR1 is MNHEY, CDR2 SVGAGI, per germline. The J segment lost 7 bases and the V segment lost 3 bases, leaving 4 bases of the junction unmatched. CDR3 nucleotides: TGTGCCAGCAGTTATTCGGGACTAGCGGGAGTCGGGGAGCTGTTTTTT. It codes for CASSYSGLAGVGELFF.

The J gene is TRBJ2-7, the V gene TRBV3-1 (or the pseudogene TRBV3-2), with a weak D call TRBD1 (5 bases). This CDR3 is built from 12 residues. V was trimmed by 3 bases and J by 7 bases, leaving 10 bases between them. The germline V gene encodes CDR1 LGHDT and CDR2 YNNKEL (reference sequence). CDR3 nucleotide sequence: TGTGCCAGCAGCCACCAGGGTCGGGAGCAGTACTTC. Residues: CASSHQGREQYF.

The chain links TRBV5-1 to TRBJ2-3; D unclear. Trimming pared 4 bases from V and 0 bases from J, leaving 6 bases between. This CDR3 is 13 amino acids long. The germline V gene encodes CDR1 SGHRS and CDR2 YFSETQ. The CDR3 reads CASSSSSTDTQYF. The CDR3 DNA reads TGCGCCAGCAGCAGTAGCAGCACAGATACGCAGTATTTT.

This clone was detected a few times. This chain joins TRBV6-5 and TRBJ1-1; 7 nucleotides line up with TRBD1. Per germline, CDR1 MNHEY and CDR2 SVGAGI. J was trimmed by 1 base and V by 5 bases; bases with no gene match: 4. The CDR3 runs 14 residues. CDR3 in amino acids: CASSLTGENTEAFF. Here the CDR3 DNA reads TGTGCCAGCAGTCTCACAGGGGAGAACACTGAAGCTTTCTTT.

This chain links TRBV6-6 with TRBJ1-5; D possibly corresponds to TRBD1 (6 bases). Per the germline V gene, CDR1 is MNHNY and CDR2 is SVGAGI (reference sequence). V was shortened by 0 bases and J by 7 bases, with 10 bases between the two germline ends. The CDR3 is 14 residues long. CDR3 nucleotide sequence: TGTGCCAGCAGTTACTCGCAGGGGACACAGCCCCAGCATTTT. It encodes CASSYSQGTQPQHF.

The chain uses TRBV24-1 and TRBJ2-1; 15 bases match TRBD2. Germline CDR1 KGHDR, CDR2 SFDVKD. The CDR3 extends over 18 amino acids. V lost 3 bases and J lost 5; bases outside the gene matches: 7. DNA of the CDR3: TGTGCCACCAGTGATCCTCCGGGACTAGCGGGAGGACACAATGAGCAGTTCTTC. Its translation: CATSDPPGLAGGHNEQFF.

The chain combines TRBV6-5 with TRBJ2-7, with TRBD1 as a possible D gene (5 bases). The CDR3 contains 13 residues. Germline V lookup: CDR1 MNHEY, CDR2 SVGAGI. V was clipped by 6 bases and J by 3 bases, with 12 bases between them. The CDR3 here is CASRDTDHYEQYF. CDR3 DNA: TGTGCCAGCAGGGACACCGATCACTACGAGCAGTACTTC.

J is TRBJ1-1 and V is TRBV2; D gene ambiguous. Trimming removed 6 bases at V and 6 bases at J, with 20 bases between. The CDR3 is 15 residues long. Germline V gene data show CDR1 as SNHLY and CDR2 as FYNNEI. CDR3 loop: CASRTDRGEGAEAFF. The CDR3, as DNA: TGTGCCAGCAGGACGGACCGCGGGGAAGGCGCTGAAGCTTTCTTT.

The V gene is TRBV19, the J gene TRBJ2-1; 9 positions match TRBD2. Germline CDR1 reads LNHDA; CDR2 reads SQIVND (reference sequence). V shed 1 base and J 1 base; nucleotides not matched to a gene: 11. The CDR3 extends over 19 amino acids. The CDR3 DNA follows: TGTGCCAGTAGTATAGGTTTGAGACTAGCGGTGTTTTCCTACAATGAGCAGTTCTTC. Its protein is CASSIGLRLAVFSYNEQFF.

The V and J genes are TRBV7-7 and TRBJ2-2; the D is unclear. V was cut by 6 bases and J by 4 bases, with 6 bases left in between. The CDR3 consists of 12 residues. Germline values: CDR1 SSHAT, CDR2 FNYEAQ (reference sequence). The CDR3 region has the DNA TGTGCCAGCAGAGCCGGCACCGGGGAGCTGTTTTTT. Translation gives CASRAGTGELFF.

This sequence joins TRBV7-9 and TRBJ2-7; 8 bases map to TRBD2. V dropped 2 bases and J dropped 6; count of bases not matched to a gene: 6. In germline, CDR1 is SEHNR, CDR2 FQNEAQ (reference sequence). CDR3 size: 14 residues. The CDR3 protein is CASSLSGRGVEQYF. The DNA of the CDR3 is TGTGCCAGCAGCTTAAGCGGGAGAGGAGTCGAGCAGTACTTC.

The chain couples TRBV4-3 to TRBJ2-3; TRBD2 agrees at 12 bases. Trimming removed 6 bases from V and 6 bases from J; junction bases left unmatched: 16. This CDR3 spans 18 amino acids. Germline lookup yields CDR1 LGHNA and CDR2 YSLEER. The DNA of the CDR3 is TGCGCCAGCAGGCAGGGGAGACGGACTAGCGGGAATGTGGATACGCAGTATTTT. It codes for CASRQGRRTSGNVDTQYF.

The chain uses TRBV5-1 and TRBJ2-1; 7 nucleotides align to TRBD2. The CDR3 has 16 residues. Trimming removed 2 bases from V and 0 bases from J; junction bases left unmatched: 5. Germline V gene data show CDR1 as SGHRS and CDR2 as YFSETQ. For the CDR3, the DNA is TGCGCCAGCAGCTTCGAAGGCGGGAGCTCCTACAATGAGCAGTTCTTC. It codes for CASSFEGGSSYNEQFF.

The chain couples TRBV9 to TRBJ1-2; maybe TRBD1 (5 bases). CDR3 length: 15 residues. V shed 0 bases and J shed 1 base, with 10 bases lying between them. Germline values: CDR1 SGDLS, CDR2 YYNGEE. CDR3 bases: TGTGCCAGCAGCGTAGCGCAGGGAGGTAACTATGGCTACACCTTC. It is translated as CASSVAQGGNYGYTF.

This chain links TRBV18 with TRBJ1-1, with D unclear. The V end lost 3 bases, the J end lost 4 bases, and 12 bases lay between the germline ends. The CDR3 loop spans 14 amino acids. The germline gives CDR1 KGHSH, CDR2 LQKENI. The DNA for the CDR3 is TGTGCCAGCTCACCGGGCGGGAGAGGCACTGAAGCTTTCTTT. Encoded protein: CASSPGGRGTEAFF.

The chain is built from TRBV3-1 (or the pseudogene TRBV3-2) and TRBJ1-2; TRBD1 is a possible D gene (6 bases). This CDR3 contains 14 residues. Trimming took off 0 bases at V and 8 bases at J, with 13 bases between the two ends. Germline V gene lookup returns CDR1 LGHDT and CDR2 YNNKEL (reference sequence). The CDR3 protein is CASSQDEARGGYTF. The CDR3 DNA reads as TGTGCCAGCAGCCAAGATGAGGCCAGGGGAGGCTACACCTTC.

The chain links TRBV30 to TRBJ2-2; 13 bases align to TRBD2. Germline V CDR1 and CDR2: GTSNPN, SVGIG (reference sequence). V was pared by 3 bases and J by 5 bases, with 9 bases of the junction left unmatched. CDR3 size: 17 residues. CDR3 sequence reads: CAWSGLAGVPGTGELFF. The CDR3 region has the DNA TGTGCCTGGAGCGGACTAGCGGGGGTGCCGGGAACCGGGGAGCTGTTTTTT.

This chain links TRBV10-2 with TRBJ2-7; TRBD1 is a possible D gene (6 bases). The CDR3 length is 16 residues. CDR1 and CDR2 (germline): WSHSY, SAAADI. Trimming cost V 3 bases and J 0 bases, with 15 bases left between them. The DNA of the CDR3 is TGCGCCAGCAGTGATCCCGGCCGGGACACCTCCTACGAGCAGTACTTC. Translation: CASSDPGRDTSYEQYF.

J is TRBJ1-2 and V is TRBV19, with 7 bases identical to TRBD1. The trim removed 3 bases at V and 6 bases at J, leaving 13 bases unmatched. The CDR3 has 16 amino acids. CDR1 is LNHDA, CDR2 SQIVND, per germline (reference sequence). The CDR3, as DNA: TGTGCCAGTAGTATCCCCCTCGACAGGGATCCGGATGGCTACACCTTC. Protein: CASSIPLDRDPDGYTF.

V and J are TRBV9 and TRBJ2-7, with D tentatively TRBD2 (6 bases). The V and J ends lost 3 bases and 5 bases respectively, with 18 bases between them. The CDR3 spans 15 residues. Germline V gene data show CDR1 as SGDLS and CDR2 as YYNGEE. CDR3 sequence: CASSADWGDTHEQYF. The DNA of the CDR3 is TGTGCCAGCAGCGCCGACTGGGGGGATACCCACGAGCAGTACTTC.

The chain uses TRBV3-1 (or the pseudogene TRBV3-2) and TRBJ2-7; TRBD2 matches 7 bases. Per germline, CDR1 LGHDT and CDR2 YNNKEL (reference sequence). Unmatched junction bases numbered 4, after V lost 2 bases and J lost 0 bases. CDR3 length equals 15 residues. The CDR3 sequence: CASSQLAEGSYEQYF. The CDR3 nucleotides read TGTGCCAGCAGCCAACTAGCGGAGGGCTCCTACGAGCAGTACTTC.

The rearrangement joins TRBV19 to TRBJ1-3, with D maybe TRBD1 (5 bases). There are 15 residues in the CDR3. Trimming took 4 bases from V and 2 from J, leaving 12 bases between them. Germline CDR1 reads LNHDA; CDR2 reads SQIVND (reference sequence). CDR3 in DNA: TGTGCCAGTAGTACCCTCGGACACCCTGGAAACACCATATATTTT. It yields the protein CASSTLGHPGNTIYF.

The chain links TRBV5-1 to TRBJ1-1; 7 nucleotides match TRBD1. After removal of 4 bases from V and 6 bases from J, the junction contained 12 bases not matched to a gene. Germline CDR1 and CDR2: SGHRS and YFSETQ. The CDR3 runs to 15 residues. The DNA of the CDR3 is TGCGCCAGCAGCGAACCGGCCGGGACAGCTGCTGAAGCTTTCTTT. This translates into CASSEPAGTAAEAFF.

The genes are TRBV7-2 and TRBJ1-6, with 7 bases aligning to TRBD1. Germline lookup yields CDR1 SGHTA and CDR2 FQGNSA. The CDR3 runs to 15 residues. Germline trimming cut 5 bases from V and 7 bases from J; bases unmatched to any gene: 8. This CDR3 is CASSPLGRGNSPLHF. CDR3 DNA sequence: TGTGCCAGCAGCCCCCTCGGCAGGGGGAATTCACCCCTCCACTTT.

This clone has a handful of counts. The rearrangement uses TRBV27 and TRBJ2-3; TRBD2 aligns across 10 bases. The CDR3 is made up of 14 amino acids. V shed 6 bases and J 3 bases; nucleotides not matched to a gene: 3. The V gene's germline CDR1 is MNHEY and CDR2 SMNVEV (reference sequence). CDR3 sequence reads: CASRGLAVTDTQYF. CDR3 nucleotide sequence: TGTGCCAGCAGAGGACTAGCGGTTACAGATACGCAGTATTTT.

The CDR3, as DNA: TGTGCCAGCAGTTTTGGGAGGGGACGTCACGGCAATCAGCCCCAGCATTTT. It is translated as CASSFGRGRHGNQPQHF. V and J are TRBV28 and TRBJ1-5, with D perhaps matching TRBD1 (5 bases). There are 17 residues in the CDR3. V was clipped by 3 bases and J by 2 bases, with 17 bases between them. Germline values: CDR1 MDHEN, CDR2 SYDVKM.

J is TRBJ2-1 and V is TRBV6-2 or TRBV6-3; D gene ambiguous. Germline CDR1 is MNHEY and CDR2 is SVGEGT. V was pared by 5 bases and J by 2 bases, with 13 bases between. The length of the CDR3 is 15 residues. The CDR3 loop reads CASSNDGFPYNEQFF. CDR3 DNA: TGTGCCAGCAGTAACGACGGGTTCCCCTACAATGAGCAGTTCTTC.

V usage is TRBV7-2 and J usage is TRBJ2-1; TRBD1 is a possible D gene (5 bases). The CDR3 is 12 residues long. Germline values: CDR1 SGHTA, CDR2 FQGNSA. Trimming stripped 5 bases from V and 8 bases from J, with 10 bases between. The CDR3 DNA follows: TGTGCCAGCAGCCCGACAGTCGATGAGCAGTTCTTC. Encoded protein: CASSPTVDEQFF. The variable domain in full, with the rest retrieved from reference TRBV7-2 and TRBJ2-1, is GAGVSQSPSNKVTEKGKDVELRCDPISGHTALYWYRQSLGQGLEFLIYFQGNSAPDKSGLPSDRFSAERTGGSVSTLTIQRTQQEDSAVYLCASSPTVDEQFFGPGTRLTVL.